This entry is about one T cell receptor beta chain. CDR1 SGHKS and CDR2 YYEKEE come from the germline V gene (reference sequence). Trimming removed 0 bases at V and 5 bases at J, with 6 bases between. The CDR3 covers 12 residues. This record comes from a study of control samples from healthy donors and cancer patients. Profiling relied on immunoSEQ multiplex PCR, and the TCRdb table lists in-frame clones only, not all of them. Among under 65,000 clones listed, 90% were seen once. This chain uses TRBV5-5 with TRBJ2-7; perhaps TRBD1 as D (5 bases). Specimen: PBMCs. The sequence was obtained from a woman aged 50 to 60 with colorectal cancer. In DNA form, the CDR3 reads TGTGCCAGCAGCTTGGCCAGGGACGAGCAGTACTTC. Translated, it gives CASSLARDEQYF.